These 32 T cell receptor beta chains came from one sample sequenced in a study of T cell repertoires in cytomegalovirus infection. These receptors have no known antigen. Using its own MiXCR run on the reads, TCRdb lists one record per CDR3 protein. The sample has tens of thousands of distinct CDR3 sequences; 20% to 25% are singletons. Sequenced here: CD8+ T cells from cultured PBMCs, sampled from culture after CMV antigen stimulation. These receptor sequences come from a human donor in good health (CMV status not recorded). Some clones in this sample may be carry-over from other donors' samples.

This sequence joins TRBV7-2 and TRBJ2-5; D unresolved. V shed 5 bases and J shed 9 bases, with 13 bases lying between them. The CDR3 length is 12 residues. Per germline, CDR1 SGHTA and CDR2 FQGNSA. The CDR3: CASSLERTAQYF. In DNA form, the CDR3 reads TGTGCCAGCAGCCTGGAGCGTACGGCCCAGTACTTC.

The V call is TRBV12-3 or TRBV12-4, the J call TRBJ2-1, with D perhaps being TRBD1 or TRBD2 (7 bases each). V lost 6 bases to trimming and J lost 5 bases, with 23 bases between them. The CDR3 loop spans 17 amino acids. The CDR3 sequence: CASSVPGGANPHNEQFF. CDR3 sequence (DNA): TGTGCCAGCAGCGTCCCAGGGGGGGCTAACCCTCACAATGAGCAGTTCTTC.

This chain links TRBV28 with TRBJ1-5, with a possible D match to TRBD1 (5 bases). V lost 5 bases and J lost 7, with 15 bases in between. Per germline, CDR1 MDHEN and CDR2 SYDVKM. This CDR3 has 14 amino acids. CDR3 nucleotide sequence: TGTGCCAGCAGTGGCCTTGGGGGAGGACAGCCCCAGCATTTT. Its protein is CASSGLGGGQPQHF. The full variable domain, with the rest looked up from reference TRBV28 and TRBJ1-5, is DVKVTQSSRYLVKRTGEKVFLECVQDMDHENMFWYRQDPGLGLRLIYFSYDVKMKEKGDIPEGYSVSREKKERFSLILESASTNQTSMYLCASSGLGGGQPQHFGDGTRLSIL.

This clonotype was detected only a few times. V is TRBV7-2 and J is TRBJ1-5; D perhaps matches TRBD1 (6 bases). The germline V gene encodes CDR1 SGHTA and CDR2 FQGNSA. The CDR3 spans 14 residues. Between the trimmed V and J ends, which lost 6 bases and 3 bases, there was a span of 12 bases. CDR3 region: CASSQRGYNQPQHF. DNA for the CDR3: TGTGCCAGCAGTCAAAGGGGGTACAATCAGCCCCAGCATTTT.

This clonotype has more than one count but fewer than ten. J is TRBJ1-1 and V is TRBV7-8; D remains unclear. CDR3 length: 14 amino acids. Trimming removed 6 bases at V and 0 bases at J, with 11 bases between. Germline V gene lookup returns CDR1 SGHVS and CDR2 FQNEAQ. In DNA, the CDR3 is TGTGCCAGCAGGATGTCTGATATGAACACTGAAGCTTTCTTT. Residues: CASRMSDMNTEAFF.

CDR3 in DNA: TGTGCCACCAGTGATTCGATCACCGGGGAGCTGTTTTTT. Protein product: CATSDSITGELFF. This chain joins TRBV24-1 and TRBJ2-2; no clear D gene. The V end lost 2 bases, the J end lost 4 bases, and 4 bases lay between the germline ends. CDR1 is KGHDR, CDR2 SFDVKD, per germline. This CDR3 has 13 amino acids.

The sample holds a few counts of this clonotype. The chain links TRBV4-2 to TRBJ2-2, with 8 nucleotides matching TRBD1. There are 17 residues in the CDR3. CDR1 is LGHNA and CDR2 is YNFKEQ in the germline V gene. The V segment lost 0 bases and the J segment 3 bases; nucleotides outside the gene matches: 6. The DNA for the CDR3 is TGTGCCAGCAGCCAAGATCTAAGACAGGGGTACACCGGGGAGCTGTTTTTT. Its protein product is CASSQDLRQGYTGELFF.

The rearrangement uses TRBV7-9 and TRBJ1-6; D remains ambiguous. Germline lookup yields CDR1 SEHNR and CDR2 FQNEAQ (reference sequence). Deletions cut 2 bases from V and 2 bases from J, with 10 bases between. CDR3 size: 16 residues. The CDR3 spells CASSLKKQAYNSPLHF. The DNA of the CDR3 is TGTGCCAGCAGCTTAAAAAAACAAGCCTATAATTCACCCCTCCACTTT.

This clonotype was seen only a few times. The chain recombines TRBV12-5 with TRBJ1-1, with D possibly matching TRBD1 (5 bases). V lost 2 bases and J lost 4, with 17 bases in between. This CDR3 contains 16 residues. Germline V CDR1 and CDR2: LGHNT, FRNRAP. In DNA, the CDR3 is TGTGCTAGTGGTTTGTTGCAGGGCCTAGTATCCACTGAAGCTTTCTTT. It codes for CASGLLQGLVSTEAFF.

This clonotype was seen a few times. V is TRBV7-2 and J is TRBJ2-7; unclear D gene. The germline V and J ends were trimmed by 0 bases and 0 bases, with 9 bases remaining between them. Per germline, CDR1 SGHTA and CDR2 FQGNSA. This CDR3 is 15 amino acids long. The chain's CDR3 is CASSLARTVSYEQYF. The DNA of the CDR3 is TGTGCCAGCAGCTTAGCCAGGACGGTCTCCTACGAGCAGTACTTC. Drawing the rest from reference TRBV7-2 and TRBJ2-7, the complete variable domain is GAGVSQSPSNKVTEKGKDVELRCDPISGHTALYWYRQSLGQGLEFLIYFQGNSAPDKSGLPSDRFSAERTGGSVSTLTIQRTQQEDSAVYLCASSLARTVSYEQYFGPGTRLTVT.

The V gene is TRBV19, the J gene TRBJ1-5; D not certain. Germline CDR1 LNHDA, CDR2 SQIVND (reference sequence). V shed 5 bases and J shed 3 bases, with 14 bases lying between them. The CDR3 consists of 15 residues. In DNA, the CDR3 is TGTGCCAGTAGTCGGGCCGTCGAGATCAATCAGCCCCAGCATTTT. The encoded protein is CASSRAVEINQPQHF.

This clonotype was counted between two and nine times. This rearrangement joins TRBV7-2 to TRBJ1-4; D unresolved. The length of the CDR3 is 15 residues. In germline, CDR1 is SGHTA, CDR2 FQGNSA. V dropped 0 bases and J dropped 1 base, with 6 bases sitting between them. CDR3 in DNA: TGTGCCAGCAGCTTAGCGTCGGGAACTAATGAAAAACTGTTTTTT. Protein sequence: CASSLASGTNEKLFF. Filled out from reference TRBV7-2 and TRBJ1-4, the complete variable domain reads GAGVSQSPSNKVTEKGKDVELRCDPISGHTALYWYRQSLGQGLEFLIYFQGNSAPDKSGLPSDRFSAERTGGSVSTLTIQRTQQEDSAVYLCASSLASGTNEKLFFGSGTQLSVL.

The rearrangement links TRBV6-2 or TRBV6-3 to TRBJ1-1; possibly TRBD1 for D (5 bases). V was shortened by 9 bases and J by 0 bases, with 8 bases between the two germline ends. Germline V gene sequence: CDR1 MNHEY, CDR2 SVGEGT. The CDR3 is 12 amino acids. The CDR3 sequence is CASQGLNTEAFF. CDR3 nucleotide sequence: TGTGCCAGTCAGGGATTGAACACTGAAGCTTTCTTT.

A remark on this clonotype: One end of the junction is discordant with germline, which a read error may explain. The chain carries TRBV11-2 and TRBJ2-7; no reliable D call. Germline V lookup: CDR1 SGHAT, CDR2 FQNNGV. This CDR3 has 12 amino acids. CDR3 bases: TGTGCCTGCAGCTTACCAACGTACGAGCAGTACTTC. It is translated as CACSLPTYEQYF.

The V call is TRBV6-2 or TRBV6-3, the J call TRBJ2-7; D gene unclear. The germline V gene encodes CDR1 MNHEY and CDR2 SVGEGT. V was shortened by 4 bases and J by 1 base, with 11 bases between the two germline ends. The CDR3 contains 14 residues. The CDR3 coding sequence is TGTGCCAGCAGTTTCTACGGTGGGTCCTACGAGCAGTACTTC. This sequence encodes CASSFYGGSYEQYF.

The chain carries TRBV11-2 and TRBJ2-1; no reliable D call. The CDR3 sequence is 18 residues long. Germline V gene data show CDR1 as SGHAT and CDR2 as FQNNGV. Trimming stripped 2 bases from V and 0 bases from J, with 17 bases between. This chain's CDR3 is CASSLLPSDRSSYNEQFF. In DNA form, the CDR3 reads TGTGCCAGCAGCTTACTCCCTTCGGATCGGAGCTCCTACAATGAGCAGTTCTTC.

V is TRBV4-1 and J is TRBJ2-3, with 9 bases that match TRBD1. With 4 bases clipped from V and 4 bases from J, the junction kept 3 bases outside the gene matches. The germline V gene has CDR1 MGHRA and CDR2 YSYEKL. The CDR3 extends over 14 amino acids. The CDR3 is CASSLDRGADTQYF. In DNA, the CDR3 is TGCGCCAGCAGCCTCGACAGGGGGGCAGATACGCAGTATTTT.

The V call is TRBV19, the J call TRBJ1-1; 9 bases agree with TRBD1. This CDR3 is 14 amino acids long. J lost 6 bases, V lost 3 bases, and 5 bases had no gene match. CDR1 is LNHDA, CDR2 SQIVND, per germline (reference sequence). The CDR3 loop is CASSMTGGGPEAFF. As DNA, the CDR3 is TGTGCCAGTAGTATGACAGGGGGTGGCCCTGAAGCTTTCTTT. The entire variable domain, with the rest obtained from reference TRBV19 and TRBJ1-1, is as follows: DGGITQSPKYLFRKEGQNVTLSCEQNLNHDAMYWYRQDPGQGLRLIYYSQIVNDFQKGDIAEGYSVSREKKESFPLTVTSAQKNPTAFYLCASSMTGGGPEAFFGQGTRLTVV.

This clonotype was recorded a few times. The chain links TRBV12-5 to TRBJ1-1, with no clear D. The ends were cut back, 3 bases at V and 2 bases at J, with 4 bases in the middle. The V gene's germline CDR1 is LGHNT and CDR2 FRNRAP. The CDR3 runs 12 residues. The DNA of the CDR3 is TGTGCTAGTGGTTTAGGTAACACTGAAGCTTTCTTT. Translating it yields CASGLGNTEAFF.

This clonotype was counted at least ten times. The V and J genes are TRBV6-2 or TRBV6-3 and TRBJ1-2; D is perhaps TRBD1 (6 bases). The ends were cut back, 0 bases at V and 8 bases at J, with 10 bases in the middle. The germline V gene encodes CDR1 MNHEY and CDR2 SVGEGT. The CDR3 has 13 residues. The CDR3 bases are TGTGCCAGCAGTTACTCCCAGGGGAGCGGCTACACCTTC. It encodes CASSYSQGSGYTF.

CDR3: CASSSRQNYGYTF. The CDR3 bases are TGTGCCAGCAGCTCCAGGCAGAACTATGGCTACACCTTC. The rearrangement uses TRBV12-3 or TRBV12-4 and TRBJ1-2; no definite D call. V dropped 6 bases and J dropped 2 bases, with 10 bases sitting between them. There are 13 residues in the CDR3.

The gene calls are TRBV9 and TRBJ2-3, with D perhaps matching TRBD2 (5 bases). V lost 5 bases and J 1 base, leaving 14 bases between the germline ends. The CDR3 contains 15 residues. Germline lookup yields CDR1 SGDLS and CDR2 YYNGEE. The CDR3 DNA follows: TGTGCCAGCAGATCAGCGGTAGACGGCACAGATACGCAGTATTTT. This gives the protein CASRSAVDGTDTQYF.

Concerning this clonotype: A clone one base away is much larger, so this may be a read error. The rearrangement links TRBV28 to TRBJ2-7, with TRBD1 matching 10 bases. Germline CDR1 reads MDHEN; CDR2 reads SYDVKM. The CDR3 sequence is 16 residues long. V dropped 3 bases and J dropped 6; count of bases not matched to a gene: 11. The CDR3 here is CASSFILPRQGAEQYF. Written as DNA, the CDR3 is TGTGCCAGCAGTTTTATTCTCCCGAGACAGGGGGCCGAGCAGTACTTC.

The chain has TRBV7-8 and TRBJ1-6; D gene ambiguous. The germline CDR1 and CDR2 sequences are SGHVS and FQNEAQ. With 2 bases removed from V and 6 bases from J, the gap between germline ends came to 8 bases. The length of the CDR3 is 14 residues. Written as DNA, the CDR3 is TGTGCCAGCAGCTTAAAACAGATTAATTCACCCCTCCACTTT. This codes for CASSLKQINSPLHF.

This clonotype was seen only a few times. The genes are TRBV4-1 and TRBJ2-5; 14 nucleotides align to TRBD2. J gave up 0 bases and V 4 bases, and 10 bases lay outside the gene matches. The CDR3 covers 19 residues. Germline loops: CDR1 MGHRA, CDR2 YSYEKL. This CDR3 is CASSPQGTSGGTYQETQYF. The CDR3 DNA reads TGCGCCAGCAGCCCCCAAGGGACTAGCGGGGGAACGTACCAAGAGACCCAGTACTTC.

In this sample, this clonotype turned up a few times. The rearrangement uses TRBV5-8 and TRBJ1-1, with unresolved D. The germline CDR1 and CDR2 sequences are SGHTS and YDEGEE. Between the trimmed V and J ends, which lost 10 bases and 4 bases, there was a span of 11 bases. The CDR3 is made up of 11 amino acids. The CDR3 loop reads CAVAGITEAFF. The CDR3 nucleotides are TGTGCCGTCGCCGGGATCACTGAAGCTTTCTTT.

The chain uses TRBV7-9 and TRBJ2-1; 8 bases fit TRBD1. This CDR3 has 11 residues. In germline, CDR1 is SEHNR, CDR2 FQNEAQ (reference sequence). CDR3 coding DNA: TGTGCGAACCAGGGGGCAAATGAGCAGTTCTTC. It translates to CANQGANEQFF.

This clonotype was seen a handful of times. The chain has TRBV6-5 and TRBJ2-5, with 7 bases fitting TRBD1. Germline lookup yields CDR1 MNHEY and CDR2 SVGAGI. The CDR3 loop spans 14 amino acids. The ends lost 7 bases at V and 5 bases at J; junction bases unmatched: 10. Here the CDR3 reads CASNSLTGMETQYF. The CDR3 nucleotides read TGTGCCAGCAATTCGTTGACAGGGATGGAGACCCAGTACTTC.

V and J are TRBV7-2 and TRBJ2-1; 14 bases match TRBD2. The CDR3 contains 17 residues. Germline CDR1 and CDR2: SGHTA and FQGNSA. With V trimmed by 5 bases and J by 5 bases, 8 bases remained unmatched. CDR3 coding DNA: TGTGCCAGCAGCGGCGGGACTAGCGGGGGCCCCAACAATGAGCAGTTCTTC. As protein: CASSGGTSGGPNNEQFF.

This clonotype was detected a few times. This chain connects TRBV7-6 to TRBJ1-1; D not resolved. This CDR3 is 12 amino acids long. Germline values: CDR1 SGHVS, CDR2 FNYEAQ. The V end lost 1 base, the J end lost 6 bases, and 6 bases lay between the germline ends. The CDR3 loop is CASSLVGSEAFF. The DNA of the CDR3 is TGTGCCAGCAGCTTAGTTGGGTCTGAAGCTTTCTTT.

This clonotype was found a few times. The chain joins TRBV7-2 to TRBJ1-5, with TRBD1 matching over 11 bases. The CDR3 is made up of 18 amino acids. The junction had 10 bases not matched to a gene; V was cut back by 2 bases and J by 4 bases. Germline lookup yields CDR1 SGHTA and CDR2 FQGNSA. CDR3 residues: CASSLNRDRGIRNQPQHF. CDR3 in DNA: TGTGCCAGCAGCTTAAACCGGGACAGGGGGATTCGGAATCAGCCCCAGCATTTT. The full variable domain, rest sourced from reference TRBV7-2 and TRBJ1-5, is GAGVSQSPSNKVTEKGKDVELRCDPISGHTALYWYRQSLGQGLEFLIYFQGNSAPDKSGLPSDRFSAERTGGSVSTLTIQRTQQEDSAVYLCASSLNRDRGIRNQPQHFGDGTRLSIL.

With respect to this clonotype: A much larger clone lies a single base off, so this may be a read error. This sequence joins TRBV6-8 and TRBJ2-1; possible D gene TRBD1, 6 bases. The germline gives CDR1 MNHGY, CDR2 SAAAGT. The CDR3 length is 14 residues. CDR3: CDSSYLAGDNEQFF. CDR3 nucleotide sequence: TGTGACAGCAGTTATTTGGCAGGGGATAATGAGCAGTTCTTC.